A selection of T cell receptor beta chains follows, all from one sample in a study of shared clonotypes between healthy human individuals. Libraries were prepared by immunoSEQ multiplex PCR; TCRdb keeps only in-frame clonotypes and omits some of them. The sample yields approximately 640,000 clones, roughly 70% seen once. The sequencing input was memory CD4+ T cells sorted from blood. The receptor set was obtained from a woman aged 25 to 45 in good health. Each CDR3 is given with its conserved first and last residue. The D gene is left open where the match is weak. Clone size is given for some rows only: seen once, a few or many times, or a class if the clone is expanded.

J | D | V | size | length | CDR3 | DNA
TRBJ2-3 | - | TRBV10-3 | - | 11 | CAISVTDTQYF | TGTGCCATCAGCGTTACAGATACGCAGTATTTT
TRBJ2-7 | - | TRBV5-8 | - | 12 | CASSLARTRQYF | TGTGCCAGCAGCCTGGCAAGGACACGGCAGTACTTC
TRBJ1-1 | TRBD1 | TRBV28 | - | 14 | CASSPPITGTAAFF | TGTGCCAGCAGTCCGCCCATCACCGGGACAGCTGCTTTCTTT
TRBJ2-6 | - | TRBV11-2 | - | 14 | CASSLEGGANVLTF | TGTGCCAGCAGCTTAGAGGGTGGGGCCAACGTCCTGACTTTC
TRBJ1-2 | TRBD1 | TRBV19 | - | 16 | CASSILLGQGSQGYTF | TGTGCCAGTAGTATTCTCTTGGGACAGGGGTCGCAAGGCTACACCTTC
TRBJ2-5 | TRBD2 | TRBV15 | - | 15 | CATSRGLAVQETQYF | TGTGCCACCAGCAGAGGACTAGCGGTCCAAGAGACCCAGTACTTC
TRBJ1-5 | - | TRBV10-2 | - | 13 | CASSTDPDQPQHF | TGCGCCAGCAGTACCGACCCCGATCAGCCCCAGCATTTT
TRBJ1-1 | TRBD1 | TRBV28 | - | 13 | CASSPGQWTEAFF | TGTGCCAGCAGTCCGGGACAGTGGACTGAAGCTTTCTTT
TRBJ2-7 | TRBD2 | TRBV7-9 | - | 15 | CASSPVGGRSYEQYF | TGTGCCAGCAGCCCCGTGGGCGGGAGGTCCTACGAGCAGTACTTC
TRBJ1-1 | - | TRBV18 | many | 12 | CASSPLEAEAFF | TGTGCCAGCTCACCACTAGAGGCTGAAGCTTTCTTT